This TCR beta chain was recovered during a study of cytomegalovirus exposure and HLA in healthy donors. Study-wide results and caveats: Both high specificity and high sensitivity reportedly marked the classifier's diagnosis of cytomegalovirus status.

This CDR3 region has 15 residues. Germline CDR1 MRHNA, CDR2 SNTAGT. Trimming took 6 bases from V and 0 from J, leaving 14 bases between them. Profiling relied on immunoSEQ multiplex PCR, and the TCRdb table lists in-frame clones only, not all of them. This table has about 130,000 clones, roughly 86% appearing once. A note on this clone: What it binds is not known.

The genes are TRBV6-4 and TRBJ1-2; tentative D call: TRBD1 (5 bases). The sample was PBMCs. This TCR was sampled from a man in his thirties or forties in good health and CMV-seronegative. The CDR3 DNA is TGTGCCAGCAGCCTCGAAAGGGGCGCTAACTATGGCTACACCTTC. Amino acid sequence: CASSLERGANYGYTF.